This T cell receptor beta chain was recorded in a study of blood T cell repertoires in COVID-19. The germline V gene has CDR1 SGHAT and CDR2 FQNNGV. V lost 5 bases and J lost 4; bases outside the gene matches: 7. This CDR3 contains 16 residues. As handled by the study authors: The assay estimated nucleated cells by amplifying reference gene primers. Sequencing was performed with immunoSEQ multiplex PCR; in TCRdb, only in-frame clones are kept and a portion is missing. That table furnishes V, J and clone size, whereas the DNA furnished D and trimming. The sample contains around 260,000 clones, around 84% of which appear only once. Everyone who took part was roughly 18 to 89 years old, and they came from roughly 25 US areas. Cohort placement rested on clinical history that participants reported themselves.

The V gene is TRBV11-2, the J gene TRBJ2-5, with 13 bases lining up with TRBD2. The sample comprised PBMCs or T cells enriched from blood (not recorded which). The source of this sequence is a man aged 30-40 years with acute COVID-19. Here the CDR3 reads CASSRTSGRIRETQYF. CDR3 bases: TGTGCCAGCAGCCGGACTAGCGGGAGAATTAGAGAGACCCAGTACTTC.